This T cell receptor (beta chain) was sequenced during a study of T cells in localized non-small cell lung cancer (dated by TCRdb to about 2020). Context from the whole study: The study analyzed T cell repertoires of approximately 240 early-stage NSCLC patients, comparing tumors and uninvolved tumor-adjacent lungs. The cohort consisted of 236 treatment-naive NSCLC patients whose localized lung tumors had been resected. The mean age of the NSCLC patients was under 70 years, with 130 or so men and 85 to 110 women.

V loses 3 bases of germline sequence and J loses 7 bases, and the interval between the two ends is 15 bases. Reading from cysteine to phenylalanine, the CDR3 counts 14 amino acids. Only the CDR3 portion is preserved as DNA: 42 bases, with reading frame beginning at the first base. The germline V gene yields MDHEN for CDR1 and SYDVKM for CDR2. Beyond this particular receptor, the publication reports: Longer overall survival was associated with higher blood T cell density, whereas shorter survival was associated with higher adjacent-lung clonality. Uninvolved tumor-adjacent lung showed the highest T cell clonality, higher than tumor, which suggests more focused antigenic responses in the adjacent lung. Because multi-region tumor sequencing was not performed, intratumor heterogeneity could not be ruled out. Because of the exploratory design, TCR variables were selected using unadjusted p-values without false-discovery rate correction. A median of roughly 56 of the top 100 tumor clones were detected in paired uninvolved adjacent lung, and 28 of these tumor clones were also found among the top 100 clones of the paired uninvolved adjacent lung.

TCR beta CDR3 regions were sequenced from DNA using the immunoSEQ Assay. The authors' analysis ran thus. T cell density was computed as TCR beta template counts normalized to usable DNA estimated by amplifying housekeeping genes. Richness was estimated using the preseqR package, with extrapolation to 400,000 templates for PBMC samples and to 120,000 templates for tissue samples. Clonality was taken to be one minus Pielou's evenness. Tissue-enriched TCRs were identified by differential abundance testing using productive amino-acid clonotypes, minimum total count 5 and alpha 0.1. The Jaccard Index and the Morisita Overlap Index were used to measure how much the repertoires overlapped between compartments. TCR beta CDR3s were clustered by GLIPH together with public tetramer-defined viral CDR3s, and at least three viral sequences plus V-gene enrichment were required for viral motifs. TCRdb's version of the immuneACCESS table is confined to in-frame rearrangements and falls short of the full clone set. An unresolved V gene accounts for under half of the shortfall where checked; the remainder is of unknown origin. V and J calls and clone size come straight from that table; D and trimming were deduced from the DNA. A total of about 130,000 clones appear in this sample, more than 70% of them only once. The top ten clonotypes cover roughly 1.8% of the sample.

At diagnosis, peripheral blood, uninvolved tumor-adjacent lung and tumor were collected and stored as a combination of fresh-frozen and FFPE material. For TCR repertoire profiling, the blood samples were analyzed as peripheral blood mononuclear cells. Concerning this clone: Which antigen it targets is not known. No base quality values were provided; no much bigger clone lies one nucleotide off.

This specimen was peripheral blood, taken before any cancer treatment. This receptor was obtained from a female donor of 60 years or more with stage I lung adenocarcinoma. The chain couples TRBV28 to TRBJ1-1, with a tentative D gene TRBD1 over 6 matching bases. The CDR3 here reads CASSFRRDKVEAFF. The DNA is TGTGCCAGCAGTTTCAGGAGGGACAAAGTTGAAGCTTTCTTT.